The sequence of this T cell receptor (beta chain) was determined in a study of identical twins. TCRdb recomputed calls from the 5' RACE reads with MiXCR, one row per CDR3 protein. The sample lists 1.5 million to 2 million distinct CDR3 sequences; under 35% were seen once. Germline lookup yields CDR1 DFQATT and CDR2 SNEGSKA (reference sequence). The CDR3 runs 14 residues. V was pared by 5 bases and J by 2 bases, with 5 bases of the junction left unmatched. The V and J genes are TRBV20-1 and TRBJ1-5; TRBD1 agrees at 8 bases. This sequence originates from a newborn girl in good health. Sequencing used cord blood. This chain's CDR3 is CSASDRARNQPQHF. As DNA, the CDR3 is TGCAGTGCTTCGGACAGGGCGCGCAATCAGCCCCAGCATTTT.